These T cell receptor beta chains were read from a single sample in a study of T cell repertoires in cytomegalovirus infection. TCRdb called the reads again in MiXCR, with one record for every CDR3 protein. Of some 180,000 distinct CDR3 sequences detected, about 17% appear once; the ten largest clones hold 20% to 25%. Sequenced material: CD8+ T cells from PBMCs. The receptor source for this set is a human donor in good health (CMV status not recorded). Some clones in this sample may be carry-over from other donors' samples. Both conserved end residues are part of each CDR3. D genes are given only for firm matches. The listing skips clone size in some rows; elsewhere it reads once, few, many or a size class.

D: .
J: TRBJ1-1
size: few
V: TRBV7-9
CDR3: CASSGQGRINTEAFF
DNA: TGTGCCAGCAGCGGACAAGGGCGGATTAACACTGAAGCTTTCTTT

D: .
J: TRBJ2-3
size: .
V: TRBV7-2
CDR3: CADSEVPSTDTQYF
DNA: TGTGCCGATTCCGAGGTCCCCAGCACAGATACGCAGTATTTT

D: .
J: TRBJ1-5
size: few
V: TRBV7-9
CDR3: CASSPATGSGQPQHF
DNA: TGTGCCAGCAGCCCGGCTACAGGGAGCGGTCAGCCCCAGCATTTT

D: .
J: TRBJ2-7
size: .
V: TRBV7-2
CDR3: CASSPLSWSYEQYF
DNA: TGTGCCAGCAGCCCCCTTTCATGGTCCTACGAGCAGTACTTC

D: TRBD2
J: TRBJ2-1
size: .
V: TRBV7-6
CDR3: CASSLAGGGLARGKQFF
DNA: TGTGCCAGCAGCCTGGCGGGCGGGGGGCTGGCAAGGGGGAAGCAGTTCTTC

D: .
J: TRBJ2-1
size: few
V: TRBV7-8
CDR3: CASSPRTESSYNEQFF
DNA: TGTGCCAGCAGCCCCCGGACAGAGAGCTCCTACAATGAGCAGTTCTTC

D: .
J: TRBJ1-5
size: few
V: TRBV29-1
CDR3: CSVLPLGGDFNQPQHF
DNA: TGCAGCGTTTTACCCCTGGGGGGGGACTTCAATCAGCCCCAGCATTTT

D: .
J: TRBJ2-1
size: few
V: TRBV7-9
CDR3: CASSHSGPSDDEQFF
DNA: TGTGCCAGCAGCCATTCCGGGCCGTCAGACGATGAGCAGTTCTTC

D: .
J: TRBJ2-7
size: .
V: TRBV7-8
CDR3: CASSFIAERAYEQYF
DNA: TGTGCCAGCAGCTTCATCGCCGAGCGAGCCTACGAGCAGTACTTC

D: .
J: TRBJ1-3
size: many
V: TRBV4-3
CDR3: CASSQDSGGSGNTIYF
DNA: TGCGCCAGCAGCCAAGATTCCGGCGGCTCTGGAAACACCATATATTTT

D: .
J: TRBJ2-3
size: .
V: TRBV7-9
CDR3: CASSLGGALDTQYF
DNA: TGTGCCAGCAGCCTAGGGGGGGCTTTGGATACGCAGTATTTT

D: .
J: TRBJ2-1
size: few
V: TRBV11-2
CDR3: CASSLVQVNEQFF
DNA: TGTGCCAGCAGCTTAGTGCAGGTCAATGAGCAGTTCTTC